This T cell receptor beta chain was sequenced in a study of CD8+ T cells in alopecia areata. About the study: Treated patients received oral tofacitinib, 5 to 10 mg twice daily. Patients remained on tofacitinib for 6 to 18 months and then went 6 months without it.

There are 10 residues in the CDR3. Germline trimming cut 10 bases from V and 6 bases from J; bases unmatched to any gene: 2. RNA extraction was followed by reverse transcription into cDNA, which acted as the sequencing template. Measured with immunoSEQ multiplex PCR; TCRdb has only the in-frame clones, and not every one. The profile covers more than 150,000 clones, with around 50% appearing a single time and approximately 14% taken by the ten largest. Specimen: CD4+ T cells sorted from blood, collected at week 0. The TCR sequence derives from a human donor with alopecia areata. This sequence joins TRBV23-1 and TRBJ1-2; 7 nucleotides line up with TRBD1. TRBV23-1 is an ORF; its function is uncertain. The CDR3 loop reads CAKTGNGYTF. The CDR3 DNA is TGCGCCAAGACAGGGAATGGCTACACCTTC.